This T cell receptor beta chain was observed in a study of identical twins. Findings of the study overall: Abundant beta clonotypes from cord blood had fewer insertions, unlike memory repertoires, which showed none. Beta out-of-frame sequences showed weaker excess twin sharing.

All donors were healthy, and all were Caucasian. A template switching step contributed a universal primer site, while unique molecular identifiers were present in the cDNA. Each CDR3 protein is one row after TCRdb ran MiXCR on the 5' RACE reads. The sample has some 1,700,000 distinct CDR3 sequences; about 30% are singletons. As concerns this clonotype: Its antigen is as yet unknown.

The CDR3 extends over 15 amino acids. Germline CDR1 reads DFQATT; CDR2 reads SNEGSKA (reference sequence). The origin of this receptor is a newborn girl in good health. The sequencing input was cord blood. The chain recombines TRBV20-1 with TRBJ2-1; D gene unclear. The DNA end lines up better with TRBJ2-7; the J call may be wrong. The chain's CDR3 is CSARDHSRSYNEQYF. The CDR3 coding sequence is TGCAGTGCTAGAGATCATAGCCGCTCCTACAATGAGCAGTACTTC.